In this sample, the clone carrying this TCR beta chain turned up a few times. Its matching antigen is unknown. These data belong to a study of cytomegalovirus exposure and HLA in healthy donors. The CDR3 loop spans 16 amino acids. V dropped 5 bases and J dropped 4 bases, with 16 bases sitting between them. The germline V gene has CDR1 SGHDT and CDR2 YYEEEE. PCR amplification relied on 60 Vbeta primers (plus 13 Jbeta primers). Profiled with immunoSEQ multiplex PCR; TCRdb holds only in-frame clones, not every one. The sample consists of tens of thousands of clones, 69% of them appearing once. Findings and caveats of the study: Productive rates of about 90% or about 30% were seen for most TCR beta V segments in an earlier analysis.

The clonotype originates from a man aged 45-60 years in good health and CMV-seronegative. This chain connects TRBV5-6 to TRBJ2-6; no reliable D call. Sequencing used PBMCs. For the CDR3, the DNA is TGTGCCAGCAGACTTGGGCCCCAGGCGGGGGCCAACGTCCTGACTTTC. It yields the protein CASRLGPQAGANVLTF.